A few counts support the clone carrying this TCR beta chain. The antigen is not known. The sample comes from a study of cytomegalovirus exposure and HLA in healthy donors. Study-level findings and limits: Rare TCR sequences predominated, though certain public TCRs were found in many donors.

J lost 2 bases, V lost 9 bases, and 4 bases had no gene match. CDR3 length equals 13 residues. Germline V gene data show CDR1 as SEHNR and CDR2 as FQNEAQ (reference sequence). Use of 60 Vbeta and 13 Jbeta primers characterized the PCR. Here immunoSEQ multiplex PCR was the method, and the copy in TCRdb shows in-frame clones only, minus some. The sample contains some 160,000 clones, over 65% of which appear only once. The sample taken for sequencing was PBMCs. The gene calls are TRBV7-9 and TRBJ1-3; 7 positions agree with TRBD1. The sequence was collected from a man aged 55 to 70 in good health and CMV-seronegative. CDR3 sequence: CASTGEAGNTIYF. In DNA form, the CDR3 reads TGTGCCAGTACAGGGGAGGCTGGAAACACCATATATTTT.